The next 22 T cell receptor beta chains were all read from a single sample in a study of blood T cells in healthy people across ages. A J-beta primer mix and a sample-barcoded 5' primer were used in a second PCR of about 7 to 11 cycles. TCRdb re-analysed the 5' RACE reads in MiXCR, keeping a single row per CDR3 protein. In the table there are around 800,000 distinct CDR3 sequences, around 62% of which are singletons. The material sequenced was blood. These receptor sequences come from a man younger than 45 in good health.

The chain links TRBV3-1 to TRBJ2-1; D unclear. CDR1 LGHDT and CDR2 YNNKEL come from the germline V gene (reference sequence). This CDR3 contains 12 residues. V dropped 2 bases and J dropped 14 bases, with 13 bases sitting between them. The CDR3 sequence: CASSQWVDVKFF. DNA for the CDR3: TGTGCCAGCAGCCAATGGGTAGATGTCAAGTTCTTC.

V usage is TRBV7-2 and J usage is TRBJ2-3; TRBD2 agrees at 7 bases. Trimming at V came to 1 base and at J to 4 bases, leaving 5 bases not matched to a gene. Germline CDR1 and CDR2: SGHTA and FQGNSA. The CDR3 totals 15 residues. The CDR3 spells CASSLDWGRADTQYF. In DNA form, the CDR3 reads TGTGCCAGCAGCTTAGATTGGGGGAGGGCAGATACGCAGTATTTT.

V and J are TRBV7-2 and TRBJ2-4; D is unresolved. V gave up 2 bases and J gave up 0 bases, with 5 bases separating them. The CDR3 runs 14 residues. Germline V CDR1 and CDR2: SGHTA, FQGNSA. Here the CDR3 DNA reads TGTGCCAGCAGCTTAAGAATAGCCAAAAACATTCAGTACTTC. It encodes CASSLRIAKNIQYF.

The chain carries TRBV21-1 and TRBJ1-5; TRBD1, the D gene given by the table, was not confirmed from the DNA. TRBV21-1 is tagged as a pseudogene. The length of the CDR3 is 17 residues. This CDR3 reads CASSKGPDRESNQPQHF. CDR3 DNA: TGTGCCAGCAGCAAAGGCCCGGACAGGGAGAGCAATCAGCCCCAGCATTTT.

The V gene is TRBV7-2, the J gene TRBJ1-5; the D is unclear. Trimming pared 2 bases from V and 0 bases from J, leaving 8 bases between. Per the germline V gene, CDR1 is SGHTA and CDR2 is FQGNSA. The CDR3 sequence is 15 residues long. The CDR3 spells CASSLIQDSNQPQHF. In DNA form, the CDR3 reads TGTGCCAGCAGCTTAATTCAGGATAGCAATCAGCCCCAGCATTTT.

This clonotype was detected a few times. The rearrangement uses TRBV27 and TRBJ2-5; 10 nucleotides line up with TRBD2. Trimming took 4 bases from V and 3 from J; bases not matched to a gene: 2. This CDR3 is 14 amino acids long. Germline lookup yields CDR1 MNHEY and CDR2 SMNVEV (reference sequence). The CDR3 is CASSSLAGEETQYF. In DNA, the CDR3 is TGTGCCAGCAGTTCCCTAGCGGGGGAAGAGACCCAGTACTTC.

The chain employs TRBV28 and TRBJ2-5; TRBD1 matches at 12 bases. The J call may be mistaken, given a closer DNA end match to TRBJ2-7. Germline-derived CDR1 and CDR2 are MDHEN and SYDVKM. The CDR3 contains 14 residues. The CDR3 reads CASSLGQGAVEQYF. CDR3 sequence (DNA): TGTGCCAGCTCCCTGGGACAGGGGGCGGTCGAGCAGTACTTC.

The CDR3 loop is CASSLLLRQGDGYTF. The CDR3 DNA reads TGTGCCAGCAGCTTACTATTAAGACAGGGAGATGGCTACACCTTC. The rearrangement joins TRBV7-9 to TRBJ1-2, with 7 bases matching TRBD1. Germline V gene data show CDR1 as SEHNR and CDR2 as FQNEAQ (reference sequence). V shed 2 bases and J 6 bases; nucleotides not matched to a gene: 9. The CDR3 sequence is 15 residues long.

This chain connects TRBV19 to TRBJ2-7; TRBD1 aligns across 7 bases. The junction had 11 bases not matched to a gene; V was cut back by 6 bases and J by 0 bases. The CDR3 length is 16 residues. Germline V CDR1 and CDR2: LNHDA, SQIVND (reference sequence). The CDR3 loop is CASSSPGRTGSYEQYF. The DNA of the CDR3 is TGTGCCAGTAGCTCTCCGGGGCGGACAGGCTCCTACGAGCAGTACTTC.

The rearrangement joins TRBV7-2 to TRBJ1-2; D is perhaps TRBD1 (6 bases). Germline loops: CDR1 SGHTA, CDR2 FQGNSA. V was shortened by 5 bases and J by 4 bases, with 20 bases between the two germline ends. This CDR3 contains 16 residues. Written as DNA, the CDR3 is TGTGCCAGCAGCCGGGGGCTGGAGGGAAAGTTCTATGGCTACACCTTC. Translated: CASSRGLEGKFYGYTF.

The CDR3 DNA follows: TGCAGTGCGACCGGGGCAGATACGCAGTATTTT. Its translation: CSATGADTQYF. The J gene is TRBJ2-3, the V gene TRBV20-1; D is perhaps TRBD2 (5 bases). CDR1 is DFQATT, CDR2 SNEGSKA, per germline (reference sequence). This CDR3 is built from 11 residues. V gave up 6 bases and J gave up 4 bases, with 8 bases separating them.

This sequence joins TRBV5-1 and TRBJ1-5, with TRBD1 as a possible D gene (6 bases). The CDR3 runs to 14 residues. Germline values: CDR1 SGHRS, CDR2 YFSETQ. Trimming shortened V by 4 bases and J by 5 bases, and 13 bases separated the two germline ends. The DNA for the CDR3 is TGCGCCAGCAGCAGGGGGGCGGACGATCAGCCCCAGCATTTT. Its translation is CASSRGADDQPQHF.

The chain recombines TRBV29-1 with TRBJ1-2, with D unclear. This CDR3 is built from 11 residues. Germline CDR1 reads SQVTM; CDR2 reads ANQGSEA. V lost 1 base, J lost 7 bases, and 7 bases lay in between. The CDR3 loop reads CSVEGGFGYTF. The DNA of the CDR3 is TGCAGCGTTGAAGGCGGATTTGGCTACACCTTC.

The chain is built from TRBV7-2 and TRBJ2-7, with 7 positions matching TRBD1. Germline trimming cut 1 base from V and 1 base from J; bases unmatched to any gene: 7. The CDR3 covers 16 residues. Per the germline V gene, CDR1 is SGHTA and CDR2 is FQGNSA. The CDR3 nucleotides read TGTGCCAGCAGCTTAGACCCACAGGGGTGGTCCTACGAGCAGTACTTC. It translates to CASSLDPQGWSYEQYF.

This chain links TRBV20-1 with TRBJ2-1; D is possibly TRBD1 or TRBD2 (6 bases each). Germline assignment: CDR1 DFQATT and CDR2 SNEGSKA (reference sequence). CDR3 length: 14 amino acids. The germline V and J ends were trimmed by 6 bases and 7 bases, with 19 bases remaining between them. The CDR3 protein is CSAPSGGGGNEQFF. In DNA, the CDR3 is TGCAGTGCCCCATCGGGCGGAGGGGGGAATGAGCAGTTCTTC.

The rearrangement links TRBV4-3 to TRBJ2-5, with D maybe TRBD2 (5 bases). Germline V gene data show CDR1 as LGHNA and CDR2 as YSLEER. V dropped 3 bases and J dropped 11 bases, with 13 bases sitting between them. CDR3 size: 12 residues. Written as DNA, the CDR3 is TGCGCCAGCAGCCACCCGCTGGGAGAGCAGTACTTC. This translates into CASSHPLGEQYF.

The chain has TRBV27 and TRBJ2-3, with 14 bases aligning to TRBD2. Germline CDR1 and CDR2: MNHEY and SMNVEV (reference sequence). This CDR3 comprises 15 residues. V lost 10 bases to trimming and J lost 5 bases; unmatched junction nucleotides: 8. CDR3 protein: CATGGGLAGVDTQYF. Written as DNA, the CDR3 is TGTGCCACCGGGGGGGGACTAGCGGGGGTAGATACGCAGTATTTT.

V gene TRBV18 combines with J gene TRBJ1-1; D gene ambiguous. Germline V CDR1 and CDR2: KGHSH, LQKENI. The length of the CDR3 is 13 residues. The germline V and J ends were trimmed by 2 bases and 8 bases, with 12 bases remaining between them. As DNA, the CDR3 is TGTGCCAGCTCACCAGACATGTGGGTAGAAGCTTTCTTT. Its protein product is CASSPDMWVEAFF.

In the case of this clonotype: With a much larger clone just one base away, this may be a read error. The chain uses TRBV7-2 and TRBJ2-2, with 9 bases aligning to TRBD1. Germline CDR1 is SGHTA and CDR2 is FQGNSA. V lost 6 bases, J lost 6 bases, and 8 bases stayed unmatched. This CDR3 spans 15 amino acids. The CDR3 is CASRFGTGSAGELFF. DNA of the CDR3: TGTGCCAGCAGGTTCGGGACAGGGAGCGCCGGGGAGCTGTTTTTT.

In its sample, this clonotype was seen once. The V call is TRBV6-6, the J call TRBJ2-5, with a weak D call TRBD1 (6 bases). Germline V gene lookup returns CDR1 MNHNY and CDR2 SVGAGI (reference sequence). V lost 6 bases, J lost 4 bases, and 15 bases lay in between. The CDR3 spans 14 residues. The CDR3 here is CASRPRGLLETQYF. CDR3 sequence (DNA): TGTGCCAGCAGACCCAGGGGTCTGTTAGAGACCCAGTACTTC.

This rearrangement joins TRBV6-2 or TRBV6-3 to TRBJ1-4, with D maybe TRBD1 (5 bases). The CDR3 is 15 residues long. Germline V CDR1 and CDR2: MNHEY, SVGEGT. The V and J ends lost 7 bases and 5 bases respectively, with 17 bases between them. CDR3 sequence reads: CASKMTERSNEKLFF. In nucleotides, the CDR3 is TGTGCCAGCAAAATGACAGAGCGGAGCAATGAAAAACTGTTTTTT.

This clonotype was detected only a few times. The rearrangement links TRBV20-1 to TRBJ1-2; 8 bases fit TRBD1. Per the germline V gene, CDR1 is DFQATT and CDR2 is SNEGSKA (reference sequence). The CDR3 contains 17 residues. The V gene end was trimmed by 6 bases and the J gene end by 8 bases; junction bases not matched to a gene: 23. DNA for the CDR3: TGCAGTGCCATCCACCGGGGGGACTACCTACAGGGGGAGGGCTACACCTTC. It translates to CSAIHRGDYLQGEGYTF.